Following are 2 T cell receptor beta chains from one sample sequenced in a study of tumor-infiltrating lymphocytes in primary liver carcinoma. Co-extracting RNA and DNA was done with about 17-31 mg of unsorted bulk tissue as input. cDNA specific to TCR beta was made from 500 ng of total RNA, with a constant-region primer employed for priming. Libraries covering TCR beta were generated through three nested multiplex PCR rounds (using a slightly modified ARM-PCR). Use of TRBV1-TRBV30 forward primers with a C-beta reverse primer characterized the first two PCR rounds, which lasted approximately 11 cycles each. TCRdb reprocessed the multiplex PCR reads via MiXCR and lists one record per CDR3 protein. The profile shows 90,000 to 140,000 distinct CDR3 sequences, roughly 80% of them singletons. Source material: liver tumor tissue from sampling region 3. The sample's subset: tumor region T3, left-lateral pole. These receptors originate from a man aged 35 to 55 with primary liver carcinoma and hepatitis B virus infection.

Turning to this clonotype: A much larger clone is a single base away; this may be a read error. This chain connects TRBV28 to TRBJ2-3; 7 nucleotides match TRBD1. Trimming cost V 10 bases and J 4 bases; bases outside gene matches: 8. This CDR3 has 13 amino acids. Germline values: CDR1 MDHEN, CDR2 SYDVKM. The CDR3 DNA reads TGTGCCAACAGAATGCAGGGGGCAGATACGCAGTATTTT. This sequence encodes CANRMQGADTQYF.

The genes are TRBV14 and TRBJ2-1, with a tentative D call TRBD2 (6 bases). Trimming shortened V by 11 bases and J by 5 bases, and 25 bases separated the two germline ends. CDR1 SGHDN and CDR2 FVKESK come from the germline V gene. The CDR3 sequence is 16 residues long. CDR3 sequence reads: CAGNVVAVWVNNEQFF. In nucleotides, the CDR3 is TGTGCCGGCAATGTCGTAGCGGTATGGGTAAACAATGAGCAGTTCTTC.